A single sample is the source of the 20 T cell receptor beta chains below, sequenced in a study of breast tumors, draining lymph nodes, adjacent tissues. Via MiXCR, TCRdb re-called the multiplex PCR reads, giving one row per CDR3 protein. The sample lists 60,000 to 70,000 distinct CDR3 sequences; 45% to 65% were seen once. What was sequenced was breast tumor tissue. The receptors come from a female donor with breast cancer. Some clones in this sample may be carry-over from other donors' samples.

The rearrangement uses TRBV7-2 and TRBJ2-3, with D unresolved. The J call could be wrong; TRBJ1-5 is a better fit for the DNA end. The length of the CDR3 is 14 residues. The germline V gene encodes CDR1 SGHTA and CDR2 FQGNSA. CDR3 sequence reads: CASSLYRSTDTQHF. DNA for the CDR3: TGTGCCAGCAGCTTATACAGAAGCACAGATACACAGCATTTT.

The rearrangement links TRBV2 to TRBJ2-7; the D is unclear. Trimming removed 2 bases at V and 3 bases at J, with 14 bases between. CDR1 is SNHLY and CDR2 is FYNNEI in the germline V gene. The CDR3 is 15 residues long. CDR3: CASSELVGHLYEQYF. CDR3 coding DNA: TGTGCCAGCAGTGAATTAGTAGGGCACCTCTACGAGCAGTACTTC.

The chain is built from TRBV12-3 or TRBV12-4 and TRBJ2-5; TRBD2 matches at 12 bases. This CDR3 comprises 15 residues. J was trimmed by 4 bases and V by 6 bases; bases with no gene match: 6. The CDR3 nucleotides are TGTGCCAGCAGCTTCTCTAGCGGGGGGGCAGAGACCCAGTACTTC. It encodes CASSFSSGGAETQYF.

This clonotype was seen at least ten times. V gene TRBV29-1 combines with J gene TRBJ2-1, with 9 bases fitting TRBD1. Germline V gene sequence: CDR1 SQVTM, CDR2 ANQGSEA. The ends lost 6 bases at V and 5 bases at J; junction bases unmatched: 8. CDR3 length: 14 residues. CDR3 residues: CSVGRTGANNEQFF. The CDR3 DNA reads as TGCAGCGTCGGCCGGACAGGGGCCAACAATGAGCAGTTCTTC.

This chain uses TRBV20-1 with TRBJ2-7; 10 bases match TRBD1. CDR1 is DFQATT and CDR2 is SNEGSKA in the germline V gene (reference sequence). The CDR3 extends over 15 amino acids. Losses at the gene ends were 7 bases for V and 3 bases for J; bases not matched to a gene: 12. CDR3 in DNA: TGCAGTGGCAGGGGGGACAGGGGTCTGGGCTACGAGCAGTACTTC. It is translated as CSGRGDRGLGYEQYF.

The chain links TRBV5-4 to TRBJ2-5; D remains unclear. Trimming removed 2 bases at V and 5 bases at J, with 7 bases between. This CDR3 comprises 12 residues. The germline CDR1 and CDR2 sequences are SGHNT and YYREEE (reference sequence). DNA for the CDR3: TGTGCCAGCAGCTTCGGAGTCGAGACCCAGTACTTC. Its protein product is CASSFGVETQYF.

The chain uses TRBV6-5 and TRBJ1-4; 8 bases agree with TRBD1. Germline loops: CDR1 MNHEY, CDR2 SVGAGI. The junction had 12 bases not matched to a gene; V was cut back by 8 bases and J by 13 bases. The CDR3 is 13 amino acids. This CDR3 is CASRQPGQDTLFF. In DNA form, the CDR3 reads TGTGCCAGCCGTCAACCGGGACAGGATACACTGTTTTTT.

There are many counts of this clonotype. V and J are TRBV30 and TRBJ1-6; 7 nucleotides match TRBD1. In germline, CDR1 is GTSNPN, CDR2 SVGIG (reference sequence). V dropped 5 bases and J dropped 8; count of bases not matched to a gene: 3. CDR3 length: 12 residues. CDR3: CAWGDSHSPLHF. The CDR3 DNA reads TGTGCCTGGGGGGACAGCCATTCACCCCTCCACTTT.

Concerning this clonotype: A much larger clone sits a single nucleotide away, making a read error possible. The chain recombines TRBV27 with TRBJ2-3; TRBD2 aligns across 12 bases. CDR3 length: 18 amino acids. Trimming at V came to 8 bases and at J to 3 bases, leaving 15 bases not matched to a gene. Germline-derived CDR1 and CDR2 are MNHEY and SMNVEV (reference sequence). CDR3 sequence: CASLGSRLAGVGTDTQYF. DNA of the CDR3: TGTGCCAGCCTAGGGAGCCGACTAGCGGGGGTAGGAACAGATACGCAGTATTTT.

This clonotype has ten or more counts. CDR3 in DNA: TGTGCCAGCAGTCACCCTCAGGAAGGACCCGAGCAGTACTTC. Its translation is CASSHPQEGPEQYF. J is TRBJ2-7 and V is TRBV6-6; D is uncertain. Germline CDR1 is MNHNY and CDR2 is SVGAGI (reference sequence). The germline V and J ends were trimmed by 5 bases and 6 bases, with 17 bases remaining between them. The CDR3 loop spans 14 amino acids.

V and J are TRBV28 and TRBJ1-5; no clear D gene. The V and J ends lost 2 bases and 6 bases respectively, with 8 bases between them. Per the germline V gene, CDR1 is MDHEN and CDR2 is SYDVKM. The CDR3 has 13 amino acids. The CDR3 DNA follows: TGTGCCAGCAGTTTACACTTGGCTCAGCCCCAGCATTTT. Translated: CASSLHLAQPQHF.

This chain uses TRBV20-1 with TRBJ1-4, with D uncertain. V shed 0 bases and J shed 7 bases, with 6 bases lying between them. The germline V gene encodes CDR1 DFQATT and CDR2 SNEGSKA (reference sequence). CDR3 length equals 12 residues. This CDR3 is CSARDSGEKLFF. Here the CDR3 DNA reads TGCAGTGCTAGAGATTCAGGTGAAAAACTGTTTTTT.

This chain connects TRBV7-2 to TRBJ2-3; no clear D gene. The CDR3 covers 13 residues. The germline V gene encodes CDR1 SGHTA and CDR2 FQGNSA. Trimming shortened V by 1 base and J by 11 bases, and 13 bases separated the two germline ends. The CDR3 is CASSLDLHNEQYF. As DNA, the CDR3 is TGTGCCAGCAGCTTAGACCTTCACAATGAGCAGTATTTT.

The chain couples TRBV5-5 to TRBJ2-3, with 9 nucleotides matching TRBD2. With 0 bases clipped from V and 0 bases from J, the junction kept 5 bases outside the gene matches. The CDR3 spans 17 residues. Germline values: CDR1 SGHKS, CDR2 YYEKEE (reference sequence). The chain's CDR3 is CASSLGLAGISTDTQYF. CDR3 DNA: TGTGCCAGCAGCTTGGGCCTAGCGGGGATAAGCACAGATACGCAGTATTTT.

This clonotype was recorded only once. The genes are TRBV19 and TRBJ1-6; D unresolved. CDR3 size: 14 residues. Looked up from germline, CDR1 is LNHDA and CDR2 is SQIVND (reference sequence). Trimming shortened V by 6 bases and J by 4 bases, and 10 bases separated the two germline ends. The CDR3 nucleotides are TGTGCCAGTAGCGAAGGGAAATATAATTCACCCCTCCACTTT. As protein: CASSEGKYNSPLHF.

This clonotype was seen at least ten times. Being one base from a much bigger clone, this may be a read error. This chain uses TRBV20-1 with TRBJ2-7; 9 bases match TRBD2. V shed 0 bases, J shed 1 base, and the junction held 10 bases outside the gene matches. This CDR3 comprises 17 residues. Germline V gene sequence: CDR1 DFQATT, CDR2 SNEGSKA (reference sequence). The CDR3 here is CSARDVRLAAHSYEQYF. The CDR3 DNA reads as TGCAGTGCTAGAGATGTAAGACTAGCGGCACATTCCTACGAGCAGTACTTC.

J is TRBJ1-2 and V is TRBV5-6; 8 bases fit TRBD1. The CDR3 consists of 14 residues. Germline values: CDR1 SGHDT, CDR2 YYEEEE. J gave up 7 bases and V 7 bases, and 12 bases lay outside the gene matches. CDR3 coding DNA: TGTGCCAGCCTACCGACAGGGGAAGAGAGTGGCTACACCTTC. Amino acid sequence: CASLPTGEESGYTF.

The gene calls are TRBV7-8 and TRBJ1-2; D not certain. Germline V gives CDR1 SGHVS, CDR2 FQNEAQ. The V end was cut by 4 bases, the J end by 7 bases, with 10 bases between. This CDR3 has 12 residues. CDR3 sequence: CASSSKRFGYTF. The CDR3 bases are TGTGCCAGCAGCTCTAAGAGGTTTGGCTACACCTTC.

This clonotype was recorded many times. In nucleotides, the CDR3 is TGTGCCAGCAGTTACTCCCCCAGGGTCGTTAGCGGGGTACAGCATGAGCAGTTCTTC. Protein: CASSYSPRVVSGVQHEQFF. This chain joins TRBV6-5 and TRBJ2-1; 8 bases align to TRBD2. V shed 0 bases and J 8 bases; nucleotides not matched to a gene: 18. Germline CDR1 and CDR2: MNHEY and SVGAGI. The CDR3 runs 19 residues.

The V call is TRBV7-2, the J call TRBJ1-5; D possibly corresponds to TRBD1 (6 bases). There are 14 residues in the CDR3. V was pared by 5 bases and J by 7 bases, with 15 bases between. CDR1 and CDR2 from the germline V gene are SGHTA and FQGNSA. The CDR3 reads CASSPRGRAQPQHF. CDR3 nucleotide sequence: TGTGCCAGCAGCCCAAGGGGGAGGGCCCAGCCCCAGCATTTT.